This TCR beta chain was retrieved from a study of blood T cell repertoires in COVID-19. Turning to the study itself: T cells, B-cell-depleted T cells, or PBMCs provided the cDNA or gDNA that served as material.

In the authors' workflow: Using reference gene primer amplification, nucleated cell counts were estimated. Assay: immunoSEQ multiplex PCR; the TCRdb copy retains only in-frame clones and omits some. D and trimming come from the DNA, and the V and J calls and clone size come from that table. The sample has 300,000 to 450,000 clones, roughly 85% seen once. Germline lookup yields CDR1 SGHVS and CDR2 FNYEAQ. This CDR3 has 14 amino acids. J lost 5 bases, V lost 5 bases, and 5 bases had no gene match. The V and J genes are TRBV7-6 and TRBJ2-1; 8 nucleotides line up with TRBD1. The sequenced material came from peripheral blood. The receptor was derived from a woman aged 18-29 years with acute or convalescent COVID-19. The CDR3 DNA sequence: TGTGCCAGCAGCACCGGGACAGGCCACAATGAGCAGTTCTTC. Protein: CASSTGTGHNEQFF.